The 15 T cell receptor beta chains reported below all come from one sample, sequenced in a study of shared clonotypes between healthy human individuals. Here immunoSEQ multiplex PCR was the method, and the copy in TCRdb shows in-frame clones only, minus some. The repertoire includes 400,000 to 600,000 clones, 70% to 80% of them detected once, and roughly 13% sits in the top ten. The sequenced material came from PBMCs. Receptors were obtained from a middle-aged woman in good health. Some clones in this sample may be carry-over from other donors' samples.

The rearrangement joins TRBV5-4 to TRBJ2-1; 8 bases agree with TRBD2. Germline-derived CDR1 and CDR2 are SGHNT and YYREEE (reference sequence). V trimming: 0 bases; J trimming: 4 bases; junction bases outside the gene matches: 3. The CDR3 extends over 15 amino acids. CDR3 nucleotide sequence: TGTGCCAGCAGCTTGGCGGGAGGGATTTACAATGAGCAGTTCTTC. Translated, it gives CASSLAGGIYNEQFF.

This clone was found once. V and J are TRBV23-1 and TRBJ2-7, with 8 bases fitting TRBD2. TRBV23-1 is given ORF status, its function remaining uncertain. J gave up 3 bases and V 3 bases, and 7 bases lay outside the gene matches. The CDR3 spans 15 residues. The CDR3 loop reads CASSHLAGAFYEQYF. In DNA, the CDR3 is TGCGCCAGCAGTCACCTAGCGGGCGCCTTCTACGAGCAGTACTTC.

This chain links TRBV28 with TRBJ1-2, with no clear D. The germline V gene has CDR1 MDHEN and CDR2 SYDVKM. The CDR3 totals 16 residues. V lost 2 bases, J lost 4 bases, and 17 bases lay in between. The CDR3 loop is CASSLPVGETSYGYTF. DNA for the CDR3: TGTGCCAGCAGTTTACCGGTGGGTGAAACGAGCTATGGCTACACCTTC.

The J gene is TRBJ2-3, the V gene TRBV28, with a weak D call TRBD1 (6 bases). CDR1 is MDHEN and CDR2 is SYDVKM in the germline V gene. The germline V and J ends were trimmed by 2 bases and 6 bases, with 9 bases remaining between them. The CDR3 length is 13 residues. CDR3 loop: CASSLRTVDTQYF. Here the CDR3 DNA reads TGTGCCAGCAGTTTAAGGACAGTCGATACGCAGTATTTT.

CDR3 bases: TGTGCCAGTTCCTTAGCGGGGCTAGGGTACAATGAGCAGTTCTTC. This sequence encodes CASSLAGLGYNEQFF. The V and J genes are TRBV6-1 and TRBJ2-1; TRBD2 agrees at 8 bases. Per the germline V gene, CDR1 is MNHNS and CDR2 is SASEGT. CDR3 length: 15 residues. The V gene end was trimmed by 9 bases and the J gene end by 4 bases; junction bases not matched to a gene: 11.

This CDR3 is CASSLNPGGQYF. Here the CDR3 DNA reads TGTGCCAGCAGCTTGAACCCGGGGGGGCAGTACTTC. The genes are TRBV7-2 and TRBJ2-7, with TRBD2 matching over 7 bases. The V and J ends lost 3 bases and 9 bases, in that order; junction bases with no gene match: 5. Germline CDR1 SGHTA, CDR2 FQGNSA. The CDR3 runs to 12 residues.

This clone was observed a single time. J is TRBJ2-5 and V is TRBV4-1; possibly TRBD1 for D (6 bases). The J call is uncertain, as TRBJ2-7 better fits the DNA end. This CDR3 region has 14 residues. Germline V CDR1 and CDR2: MGHRA, YSYEKL. CDR3 DNA: TGCGCCAGCAGCCTTGCAGGGGCCTCCTACGAGCAGTACTTC. This translates into CASSLAGASYEQYF.

V gene TRBV19 combines with J gene TRBJ1-6; unclear D gene. The CDR3 spans 13 residues. From germline, CDR1 is LNHDA and CDR2 SQIVND (reference sequence). V was trimmed by 3 bases and J by 7 bases, leaving 7 bases between them. CDR3 residues: CASSILRNSPLHF. Written as DNA, the CDR3 is TGTGCCAGTAGTATCCTCAGAAATTCACCCCTCCACTTT.

This clone showed up many times. The CDR3 spells CASSLLGQDVYEQYF. CDR3 coding DNA: TGTGCCAGTAGTCTTCTAGGACAGGATGTCTACGAGCAGTACTTC. The V and J genes are TRBV19 and TRBJ2-7, with 7 bases that match TRBD1. Losses at the gene ends were 5 bases for V and 3 bases for J; bases not matched to a gene: 10. Germline assignment: CDR1 LNHDA and CDR2 SQIVND (reference sequence). The CDR3 consists of 15 residues.

The chain combines TRBV4-1 with TRBJ2-7, with 10 bases that match TRBD2. The CDR3 consists of 16 residues. With V trimmed by 4 bases and J by 6 bases, 12 bases remained unmatched. The germline gives CDR1 MGHRA, CDR2 YSYEKL. CDR3 loop: CASSPSLAGEEAEQYF. The CDR3 DNA reads as TGCGCCAGCAGCCCATCCCTAGCGGGAGAAGAGGCCGAGCAGTACTTC.

This clone was detected once. The chain uses TRBV28 and TRBJ2-7; TRBD2 aligns across 8 bases. The CDR3 totals 14 residues. Germline V gene data show CDR1 as MDHEN and CDR2 as SYDVKM. Trimming cost V 6 bases and J 4 bases; bases outside gene matches: 8. For the CDR3, the DNA is TGTGCCAGCAGGTCTAGCGGGCCGACTTACGAGCAGTACTTC. It is translated as CASRSSGPTYEQYF. Looking up the rest from reference TRBV28 and TRBJ2-7 gives the full variable domain: DVKVTQSSRYLVKRTGEKVFLECVQDMDHENMFWYRQDPGLGLRLIYFSYDVKMKEKGDIPEGYSVSREKKERFSLILESASTNQTSMYLCASRSSGPTYEQYFGPGTRLTVT.

This sequence joins TRBV18 and TRBJ2-2; TRBD1 matches at 9 bases. The V gene end was trimmed by 2 bases and the J gene end by 6 bases; junction bases not matched to a gene: 1. CDR3 size: 14 residues. Germline CDR1 and CDR2: KGHSH and LQKENI. In DNA, the CDR3 is TGTGCCAGCTCACCATGGGACAGGGCCGGGGAGCTGTTTTTT. This translates into CASSPWDRAGELFF.

The chain combines TRBV7-9 with TRBJ1-5; 7 bases line up with TRBD1. The germline gives CDR1 SEHNR, CDR2 FQNEAQ (reference sequence). V dropped 5 bases and J dropped 7; count of bases not matched to a gene: 11. This CDR3 is built from 15 residues. CDR3 DNA sequence: TGTGCCAGCAGCCAAACAGGGGAGGTTGGGCAGCCCCAGCATTTT. Protein: CASSQTGEVGQPQHF.

This clone appeared a single time. This rearrangement joins TRBV9 to TRBJ2-7; TRBD2 matches 9 bases. V shed 0 bases, J shed 4 bases, and the junction held 8 bases outside the gene matches. CDR3 length: 16 amino acids. Germline assignment: CDR1 SGDLS and CDR2 YYNGEE. This CDR3 is CASSVGFSSGVYEQYF. CDR3 bases: TGTGCCAGCAGCGTAGGGTTCTCTAGCGGGGTATACGAGCAGTACTTC.

This clone appeared once. The rearrangement links TRBV28 to TRBJ2-1, with TRBD1 matching 7 bases. Germline V gives CDR1 MDHEN, CDR2 SYDVKM. V dropped 4 bases and J dropped 6; count of bases not matched to a gene: 9. CDR3 size: 15 residues. CDR3 DNA sequence: TGTGCCAGCAGTTCCCCGTCGACAGGGCGCAATGAGCAGTTCTTC. Translating gives CASSSPSTGRNEQFF.